The present TCR beta chain was sequenced within a study of cytomegalovirus exposure and HLA in healthy donors. As concerns this clone: The antigen is unknown.

Overall study results and limits: More clonal expansion characterized HLA-associated TCR beta chains than equally common others in a later analysis.

PCR amplification relied on 60 Vbeta primers (plus 13 Jbeta primers). Produced via immunoSEQ multiplex PCR; TCRdb's table is partial and in-frame only. The sample shows more than 200,000 clones, about three quarters of them seen only once. Among the donors, all were healthy bone marrow donors. Germline values: CDR1 MNHNS, CDR2 SASEGT. The V segment lost 6 bases and the J segment 2 bases; nucleotides outside the gene matches: 6. The length of the CDR3 is 15 residues. The TCR comes from a male donor in good health and CMV-seronegative. Source material: PBMCs. The chain has TRBV6-1 and TRBJ2-1, with 8 bases that match TRBD2. This CDR3 reads CASRPPGGAYNEQFF. CDR3 DNA sequence: TGTGCCAGCAGGCCACCGGGAGGGGCCTACAATGAGCAGTTCTTC.